These 31 T cell receptor beta chains share one sample of origin, sequenced in a study of CD8+ T cells in alopecia areata. cDNA reverse transcribed from extracted RNA served as the sequencing template. Sequencing was performed with immunoSEQ multiplex PCR; in TCRdb, only in-frame clones are kept and a portion is missing. The table has about 150,000 clones, roughly 48% seen once. Source material: CD4+ T cells sorted from blood. The receptor set was obtained from a human donor with alopecia areata.

In its sample, this clone was seen a few times. This rearrangement joins TRBV23-1 to TRBJ1-3; tentative D call: TRBD1 (5 bases). TRBV23-1 is sorted into the ORF group, with uncertain function. The CDR3 sequence is 16 residues long. The V end was cut by 4 bases, the J end by 2 bases, with 15 bases between. CDR3 nucleotide sequence: TGCGCCAGCAGTCCCTGGCTCAGGGTACCTGGAAACACCATATATTTT. This codes for CASSPWLRVPGNTIYF.

Only a few counts were recorded for this clone. The chain employs TRBV30 and TRBJ1-1; TRBD1 matches at 12 bases. The CDR3 sequence is 13 residues long. Germline V gives CDR1 GTSNPN, CDR2 SVGIG (reference sequence). The V segment lost 1 base and the J segment 11 bases; nucleotides outside the gene matches: 5. Here the CDR3 reads CAWSARGQGAAFF. CDR3 DNA sequence: TGTGCCTGGAGTGCACGGGGACAGGGGGCGGCTTTCTTT.

The J gene is TRBJ2-1, the V gene TRBV4-2, with TRBD2 matching over 8 bases. CDR3 length: 16 residues. The trim removed 1 base at V and 9 bases at J, leaving 11 bases unmatched. Germline loops: CDR1 LGHNA, CDR2 YNFKEQ. CDR3 in DNA: TGTGCCAGCAGCCAAGGTCCCGGGACTAGAGGTGGTGAGCAGTTCTTC. This gives the protein CASSQGPGTRGGEQFF.

The V call is TRBV4-1, the J call TRBJ2-5; 11 nucleotides agree with TRBD2. V dropped 0 bases and J dropped 4; count of bases not matched to a gene: 10. The CDR3 covers 18 residues. Germline V gene sequence: CDR1 MGHRA, CDR2 YSYEKL. The CDR3 coding sequence is TGCGCCAGCAGCCAAGATAGGGAACTAGCGGGAGACGGAGAGACCCAGTACTTC. Residues: CASSQDRELAGDGETQYF.

This clone was seen a handful of times. The chain links TRBV29-1 to TRBJ2-1; 7 bases are shared with TRBD1. The CDR3 spans 13 residues. Unmatched junction bases numbered 3, after V lost 4 bases and J lost 3 bases. CDR1 and CDR2 (germline): SQVTM, ANQGSEA. The CDR3 spells CSVGQGNYNEQFF. The CDR3 DNA reads TGCAGCGTTGGACAGGGCAACTACAATGAGCAGTTCTTC.

In this sample, this clone turned up a few times. V gene TRBV25-1 combines with J gene TRBJ2-4, with 8 bases fitting TRBD2. The V gene end was trimmed by 3 bases and the J gene end by 1 base; junction bases not matched to a gene: 2. The CDR3 has 15 residues. Germline loops: CDR1 MGHDK, CDR2 SYGVNS. The CDR3 DNA follows: TGTGCCAGCAGTGACGGCGGGAGGGCCAAAAACATTCAGTACTTC. As protein: CASSDGGRAKNIQYF.

In its sample, this clone was seen once. The CDR3: CASSYSGKGTDTQYF. CDR3 DNA: TGCGCCAGCAGCTATTCAGGGAAAGGGACAGATACGCAGTATTTT. V and J are TRBV5-1 and TRBJ2-3; tentative D call: TRBD1 (5 bases). Germline V gives CDR1 SGHRS, CDR2 YFSETQ. V was pared by 3 bases and J by 3 bases, with 14 bases between. The CDR3 consists of 15 residues.

This clone showed up just a few times. The chain employs TRBV21-1 and TRBJ2-4; the table calls TRBD1, which could not be checked here. TRBV21-1 is classified as a pseudogene. The CDR3 runs to 19 residues. In DNA, the CDR3 is TGTGCCAGCAGCAAAGAATTGGGACAGGGGAATGGGTCCAAAAACATTCAGTACTTC. This gives the protein CASSKELGQGNGSKNIQYF.

The chain carries TRBV9 and TRBJ2-3; D call uncertain. Deletions cut 0 bases from V and 4 bases from J, with 9 bases between. Germline V CDR1 and CDR2: SGDLS, YYNGEE. CDR3 length equals 14 residues. The CDR3 coding sequence is TGTGCCAGCAGCGTAGGTTCCGTTCCAGATACGCAGTATTTT. Protein: CASSVGSVPDTQYF.

This clone was found a few times. V usage is TRBV7-9 and J usage is TRBJ2-3; D is uncertain. V was pared by 7 bases and J by 3 bases, with 8 bases between. In germline, CDR1 is SEHNR, CDR2 FQNEAQ (reference sequence). CDR3 size: 12 residues. The CDR3 coding sequence is TGTGCCAGCACGCCGAGGACAGATACGCAGTATTTT. It encodes CASTPRTDTQYF. Full variable domain (remainder filled in from reference TRBV7-9 and TRBJ2-3): DTGVSQNPRHKITKRGQNVTFRCDPISEHNRLYWYRQTLGQGPEFLTYFQNEAQLEKSRLLSDRFSAERPKGSFSTLEIQRTEQGDSAMYLCASTPRTDTQYFGPGTRLTVL.

The table lists this clone with a few counts. This sequence joins TRBV29-1 and TRBJ2-5, with 7 positions matching TRBD2. The ends lost 4 bases at V and 5 bases at J; junction bases unmatched: 4. The CDR3 spans 12 residues. The germline gives CDR1 SQVTM, CDR2 ANQGSEA. In DNA form, the CDR3 reads TGCAGCGTTGCGGGCGGGAGTGAGACCCAGTACTTC. The encoded protein is CSVAGGSETQYF.

The rearrangement links TRBV30 to TRBJ1-1; D not certain. There are 14 residues in the CDR3. Per germline, CDR1 GTSNPN and CDR2 SVGIG (reference sequence). Between the trimmed V and J ends, which lost 0 bases and 5 bases, there was a span of 13 bases. Here the CDR3 reads CAWSVAGVWTEAFF. The CDR3 DNA sequence: TGTGCCTGGAGTGTGGCAGGCGTTTGGACTGAAGCTTTCTTT. The full variable domain, its missing parts supplied by reference TRBV30 and TRBJ1-1, is SQTIHQWPATLVQPVGSPLSLECTVEGTSNPNLYWYRQAAGRGLQLLFYSVGIGQISSEVPQNLSASRPQDRQFILSSKKLLLSDSGFYLCAWSVAGVWTEAFFGQGTRLTVV.

Concerning this clone: Germline is not matched at one junction end, which may reflect a read error. V gene TRBV28 combines with J gene TRBJ2-3, with 12 bases matching TRBD2. The CDR3 spans 19 residues. Per germline, CDR1 MDHEN and CDR2 SYDVKM. Written as DNA, the CDR3 is TGTGCCAGCAGTTTTCCCCTAGCGGGAGGGTCCTCTAGCACAGATACGCAATATTTT. This encodes CASSFPLAGGSSSTDTQYF.

This chain links TRBV28 with TRBJ2-7; 10 nucleotides line up with TRBD2. The V gene's germline CDR1 is MDHEN and CDR2 SYDVKM. The CDR3 totals 14 residues. Germline trimming cut 9 bases from V and 2 bases from J; bases unmatched to any gene: 7. CDR3 amino acids: CASSGTSVPYEQYF. The CDR3 DNA reads as TGTGCCAGTTCCGGGACTAGCGTCCCCTACGAGCAGTACTTC.

The chain employs TRBV5-1 and TRBJ2-6; the D gene could be TRBD1 or TRBD2 (6 bases each). V was clipped by 4 bases and J by 2 bases, with 13 bases between them. The CDR3 length is 16 residues. CDR1 is SGHRS and CDR2 is YFSETQ in the germline V gene. CDR3 nucleotides: TGCGCCAGCAGCCGGGAGAGGGGGGCTGGGGCCAACGTCCTGACTTTC. Translated: CASSRERGAGANVLTF.

Ten or more counts support this clone. The J gene is TRBJ2-2, the V gene TRBV7-8; TRBD1 aligns across 7 bases. The trim removed 4 bases at V and 6 bases at J, leaving 11 bases unmatched. Germline V gene sequence: CDR1 SGHVS, CDR2 FQNEAQ. CDR3 length equals 16 residues. CDR3 amino acids: CASSSTGTVMAGELFF. As DNA, the CDR3 is TGTGCCAGCAGCTCCACCGGGACAGTGATGGCCGGGGAGCTGTTTTTT.

This clone showed up just a few times. The chain couples TRBV29-1 to TRBJ2-5; TRBD2 matches at 9 bases. The CDR3 covers 15 residues. Germline-derived CDR1 and CDR2 are SQVTM and ANQGSEA. The trim removed 3 bases at V and 1 base at J, leaving 6 bases unmatched. The CDR3 loop reads CSVEASGALQETQYF. CDR3 coding DNA: TGCAGCGTTGAGGCTAGCGGGGCCCTCCAAGAGACCCAGTACTTC.

This clone was recorded a few times. The chain is built from TRBV29-1 and TRBJ1-4; TRBD1 might be the D (5 bases). This CDR3 spans 14 amino acids. The germline V gene encodes CDR1 SQVTM and CDR2 ANQGSEA. V dropped 6 bases and J dropped 6 bases, with 17 bases sitting between them. This CDR3 is CSVRTGLNHEKLFF. Here the CDR3 DNA reads TGCAGCGTCCGAACGGGGCTCAACCATGAAAAACTGTTTTTT.

V gene TRBV15 combines with J gene TRBJ2-7; D unclear. The CDR3 is 14 residues long. CDR1 is LNHNV and CDR2 is YYDKDF in the germline V gene (reference sequence). V was trimmed by 0 bases and J by 2 bases, leaving 8 bases between them. CDR3 bases: TGTGCCACCAGCAGAGATAAAGGACCCTACGAGCAGTACTTC. This gives the protein CATSRDKGPYEQYF.

The chain uses TRBV5-6 and TRBJ2-1, with 12 bases that match TRBD2. The CDR3 runs 14 residues. Germline lookup yields CDR1 SGHDT and CDR2 YYEEEE. With V trimmed by 0 bases and J by 13 bases, 5 bases remained unmatched. This chain's CDR3 is CASSLVLAGGDQFF. CDR3 bases: TGTGCCAGCAGCTTGGTCCTAGCGGGAGGGGATCAGTTCTTC.

The CDR3 DNA is TGTGCCACCCAGCACCAGGCACGTAGACAAGAGACCCAGTACTTC. It translates to CATQHQARRQETQYF. The chain links TRBV27 to TRBJ2-5; the D is unclear. V was cut by 10 bases and J by 2 bases, with 20 bases left in between. The CDR3 runs to 15 residues. Germline assignment: CDR1 MNHEY and CDR2 SMNVEV (reference sequence).

The chain couples TRBV15 to TRBJ1-1, with a weak D call TRBD1 (5 bases). CDR1 is LNHNV and CDR2 is YYDKDF in the germline V gene (reference sequence). V lost 0 bases to trimming and J lost 6 bases, with 14 bases between them. This CDR3 is built from 15 residues. The CDR3 sequence is CATSRDIRGGSEAFF. The CDR3 DNA is TGTGCCACCAGCAGAGATATCCGCGGGGGGTCTGAAGCTTTCTTT.

The V call is TRBV9, the J call TRBJ2-1; 9 positions match TRBD2. This CDR3 is 15 amino acids long. Germline V lookup: CDR1 SGDLS, CDR2 YYNGEE. J lost 3 bases, V lost 0 bases, and 1 base had no gene match. This CDR3 is CASSVDSGSYNEQFF. CDR3 DNA: TGTGCCAGCAGCGTAGATAGCGGGAGCTACAATGAGCAGTTCTTC.

The chain couples TRBV2 to TRBJ2-1; D gene uncertain. The germline V gene has CDR1 SNHLY and CDR2 FYNNEI. The CDR3 is 11 residues long. Trimming removed 4 bases at V and 9 bases at J, with 7 bases between. CDR3 DNA sequence: TGTGCCAGCAGTGCGCCGGGTGAGCAGTTCTTC. Its translation: CASSAPGEQFF.

The chain carries TRBV9 and TRBJ1-1; D ambiguous. This CDR3 has 11 residues. Germline CDR1 reads SGDLS; CDR2 reads YYNGEE. V gave up 0 bases and J gave up 8 bases, with 5 bases separating them. For the CDR3, the DNA is TGTGCCAGCAGCGTAGAGGAGGAAGCTTTCTTT. This gives the protein CASSVEEEAFF.

This rearrangement joins TRBV2 to TRBJ2-3; 8 bases are a match to TRBD2. The germline V gene encodes CDR1 SNHLY and CDR2 FYNNEI. V trimming: 6 bases; J trimming: 6 bases; junction bases outside the gene matches: 17. This CDR3 has 17 amino acids. The CDR3 coding sequence is TGTGCCAGCAGCCCAGCGGGAGCGCTAGCGGAAACTGATACGCAGTATTTT. This sequence encodes CASSPAGALAETDTQYF.

The chain links TRBV29-1 to TRBJ2-5; 11 nucleotides line up with TRBD2. Germline CDR1 is SQVTM and CDR2 is ANQGSEA. V trimming: 4 bases; J trimming: 7 bases; junction bases outside the gene matches: 8. The CDR3 has 14 amino acids. CDR3 DNA sequence: TGCAGCGTTGTCACTAGCGGGGGCCTGGGGACCCAGTACTTC. It encodes CSVVTSGGLGTQYF.

This clone was picked up a small number of times. The V and J genes are TRBV29-1 and TRBJ2-1, with D hard to call. The CDR3 consists of 11 residues. The V end lost 3 bases, the J end lost 7 bases, and 7 bases lay between the germline ends. The germline gives CDR1 SQVTM, CDR2 ANQGSEA. CDR3 sequence: CSVDNPNEQFF. DNA of the CDR3: TGCAGCGTTGATAATCCGAATGAGCAGTTCTTC.

The chain employs TRBV6-5 and TRBJ2-3, with 10 bases matching TRBD2. V trimming: 6 bases; J trimming: 4 bases; junction bases outside the gene matches: 7. Germline-derived CDR1 and CDR2 are MNHEY and SVGAGI. The CDR3 loop spans 15 amino acids. DNA for the CDR3: TGTGCCAGCAGACGTCTAGCGGGAGTCTCAGATACGCAGTATTTT. It specifies CASRRLAGVSDTQYF.

V and J are TRBV4-1 and TRBJ1-2, with D maybe TRBD1 (6 bases). Germline loops: CDR1 MGHRA, CDR2 YSYEKL. The CDR3 sequence is 14 residues long. V gave up 4 bases and J gave up 6 bases, with 15 bases separating them. DNA of the CDR3: TGCGCCAGCAGCCGGGAGGACAGACCCCATGGCTACACCTTC. This encodes CASSREDRPHGYTF.

This clone was counted between two and nine times. The chain has TRBV29-1 and TRBJ2-3, with D unclear. Trimming took off 4 bases at V and 5 bases at J, with 25 bases between the two ends. There are 17 residues in the CDR3. Germline V gene data show CDR1 as SQVTM and CDR2 as ANQGSEA. This CDR3 is CSVGINPWAARLDTQYF. CDR3 in DNA: TGCAGCGTTGGGATTAACCCCTGGGCAGCCCGCTTAGATACGCAGTATTTT.